Here is one TCR beta chain with its context. Antigen: not known. This sample was taken from a study of T-cell reconstitution after alpha-beta-depleted transplantation in children. In germline, CDR1 is LGHNA, CDR2 YSLEER. V lost 0 bases and J 2 bases, leaving 12 bases between the germline ends. The CDR3 extends over 16 amino acids. Study observations and caveats: The study traced high day-60 TCRbeta diversity in some patients to surviving recipient T cells and thymic progenitors. Reported findings indicate that, about two months after transplant, alpha-beta T cells came from several hundred expanded clones, which were derived from non-depleted graft cells. T cells produced anew were the main source of T-cell counts and diversity one year after transplant.

As it was prepared, the TCRbeta library received unique molecular identifiers. TCRdb redid the calling of the PCR reads with MiXCR, one entry per CDR3 protein. The sample yields about 1,000,000 distinct CDR3 sequences, around 30% seen once. The chain recombines TRBV4-3 with TRBJ2-3; the D is unclear. The specimen was PBMCs, mostly from graft donor cells, collected 360 days after TCRalphabeta/CD19-depleted stem cell transplant. The receptor's source is a boy less than two years old who had a stem cell transplant for SCID, so the T cells may come from the graft donor. The CDR3: CASSQDHGRITDTQYF. The CDR3 DNA follows: TGCGCCAGCAGCCAAGATCACGGCAGAATCACAGATACGCAGTATTTT.